The source of this T cell receptor (beta chain) is a study of glioma-infiltrating T cells. Amplification of TCR alpha and beta CDR3 regions from RNA used iRepertoire nested multiplex PCR. MiXCR, run by TCRdb on the multiplex PCR reads, gives a single entry per CDR3 protein. The profile shows 90,000 or so distinct CDR3 sequences, around 40% of them singletons. This clonotype was detected many times. Its antigen is unidentified. Findings of the study overall: Only very few CDR3 sequences appeared in both tissue and blood. Gliomas, especially low-grade, showed above-expected tissue-blood divergence; non-neoplastic patients showed below.

This clonotype was sampled from a human donor with low-grade glioma or glioblastoma, undergoing nonglioma brain surgery, or in good health (not recorded which). Sequenced material: glioma tissue, nonneoplastic brain tissue, or PBMCs (not recorded which).

DNA of the CDR3: TGTGCCAGCAGCAGATGGGAAGGGGTGTACGAGCAGTACTTC. Its protein product is CASSRWEGVYEQYF. The genes are TRBV28 and TRBJ2-7, with D perhaps TRBD1 (5 bases). The germline V gene encodes CDR1 MDHEN and CDR2 SYDVKM. Trimming took 6 bases from V and 4 from J, leaving 16 bases between them. The CDR3 totals 14 residues.